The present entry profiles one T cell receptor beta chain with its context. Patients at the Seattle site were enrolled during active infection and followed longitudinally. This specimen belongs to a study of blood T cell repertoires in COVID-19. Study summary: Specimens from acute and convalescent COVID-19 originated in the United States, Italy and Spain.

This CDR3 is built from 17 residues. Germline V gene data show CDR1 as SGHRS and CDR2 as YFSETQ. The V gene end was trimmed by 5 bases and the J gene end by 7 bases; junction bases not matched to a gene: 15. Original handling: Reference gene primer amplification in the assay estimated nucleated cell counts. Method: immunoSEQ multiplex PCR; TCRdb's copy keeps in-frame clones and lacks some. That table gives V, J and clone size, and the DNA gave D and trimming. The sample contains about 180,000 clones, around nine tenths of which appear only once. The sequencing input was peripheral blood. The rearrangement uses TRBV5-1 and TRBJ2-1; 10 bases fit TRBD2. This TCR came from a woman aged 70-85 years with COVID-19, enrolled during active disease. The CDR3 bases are TGCGCCAGCAGACCAAGGGGGTCTAGCGGGAGCTATAATGAGCAGTTCTTC. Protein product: CASRPRGSSGSYNEQFF.